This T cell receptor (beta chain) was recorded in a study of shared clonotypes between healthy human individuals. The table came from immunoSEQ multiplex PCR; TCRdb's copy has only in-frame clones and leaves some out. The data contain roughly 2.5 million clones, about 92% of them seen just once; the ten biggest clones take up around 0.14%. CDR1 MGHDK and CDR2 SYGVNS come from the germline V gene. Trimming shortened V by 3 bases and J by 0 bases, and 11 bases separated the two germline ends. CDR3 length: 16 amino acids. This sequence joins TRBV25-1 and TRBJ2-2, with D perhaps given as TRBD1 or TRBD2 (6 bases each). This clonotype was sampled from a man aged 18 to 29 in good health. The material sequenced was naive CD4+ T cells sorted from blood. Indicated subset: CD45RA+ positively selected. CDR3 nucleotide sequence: TGTGCCAGCAGTGAGTGGGGGGCCGCGAACACCGGGGAGCTGTTTTTT. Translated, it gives CASSEWGAANTGELFF.